The 24 T cell receptor beta chains below come from one sample, sequenced in a study of shared clonotypes between healthy human individuals (dated by TCRdb to between 2020 and 2021). Library generation was performed with the immunoSEQ multiplex PCR assay. TCRdb holds this immuneACCESS table with in-frame rearrangements only. Some clones are missing; in checked studies, unresolved V genes explain under half, and the rest has no known cause. The table for this sample lists approximately 470,000 clones; over 75% of them were counted only once. About 13% of the sample rests with the top ten. The sample consisted of PBMCs. The receptors come from a woman in her 40s in good health. Some clones in this sample may be carry-over from other donors' samples.

Points on this clone: One base separates it from a far larger clone, so it is likely a read error. The CDR3 region is CASSPMEPTGWSQPQHF. DNA of the CDR3: TGTGCCAGCAGTCCAATGGAACCTACAGGGTGGAGTCAGCCCCAGCATTTT. The chain joins TRBV28 to TRBJ1-5; D perhaps matches TRBD1 (6 bases). The V gene lost 5 bases and the J gene lost 6 bases, with 23 bases spanning the gap. This CDR3 contains 17 residues. Per the germline V gene, CDR1 is MDHEN and CDR2 is SYDVKM.

About this clone: A much larger clone is a single base away; this may be a read error. The chain has TRBV7-9 and TRBJ2-3, with a weak D call TRBD1 (6 bases). Germline V CDR1 and CDR2: SEHNR, FQNEAQ (reference sequence). This CDR3 spans 15 amino acids. This chain's CDR3 is CASSLRDTRTDAQYF. The CDR3 DNA reads as TGTGCCAGCAGCTTACGGGACACCCGCACAGATGCGCAGTATTTT.

This chain joins TRBV10-3 and TRBJ2-2; possibly TRBD1 for D (5 bases). The CDR3 consists of 15 residues. Germline V CDR1 and CDR2: ENHRY, SYGVKD. V lost 8 bases, J lost 1 base, and 14 bases lay in between. CDR3 residues: CAIGLGELNTGELFF. In DNA, the CDR3 is TGTGCCATCGGTTTAGGGGAACTGAACACCGGGGAGCTGTTTTTT.

This clone was seen once. Different DNA sequences within this sample yield the same CDR3. This rearrangement joins TRBV18 to TRBJ1-5, with D unresolved. The CDR3 covers 13 residues. The V gene lost 3 bases and the J gene lost 3 bases, with 6 bases spanning the gap. Germline V gives CDR1 KGHSH, CDR2 LQKENI. The CDR3 region has the DNA TGTGCCAGCTCACCGGGTGTCAATCAGCCCCAGCATTTT. Protein: CASSPGVNQPQHF.

This clone was counted once. The genes are TRBV7-3 and TRBJ2-2; tentatively, D is TRBD1 or TRBD2 (5 bases each). The CDR3 extends over 13 amino acids. V was clipped by 5 bases and J by 7 bases, with 11 bases between them. Germline V gene lookup returns CDR1 SGHTA and CDR2 FQGTGA. CDR3 region: CASSPWGNGELFF. DNA of the CDR3: TGTGCCAGCAGCCCCTGGGGGAACGGGGAGCTGTTTTTT.

Notes on this clone: This likely stems from a read error, as it lies one base from a far larger clone. The rearrangement joins TRBV28 to TRBJ2-1; the D gene is possibly TRBD2 (6 bases). Trimming pared 9 bases from V and 4 bases from J, leaving 10 bases between. The CDR3 has 12 amino acids. CDR1 MDHEN and CDR2 SYDVKM come from the germline V gene. The CDR3 sequence: CASAGLYNEQFF. DNA for the CDR3: TGTGCCAGTGCGGGACTTTACAATGAGCAGTTCTTC.

V and J are TRBV5-6 and TRBJ1-1; D not resolved. Per the germline V gene, CDR1 is SGHDT and CDR2 is YYEEEE. V was clipped by 4 bases and J by 0 bases, with 7 bases between them. The CDR3 extends over 13 amino acids. CDR3 protein: CASSAILNTEAFF. The CDR3 coding sequence is TGTGCCAGCAGCGCCATATTGAACACTGAAGCTTTCTTT.

This clone occurred a few times. This likely stems from a read error, as it lies one base from a far larger clone. The chain carries TRBV28 and TRBJ1-1, with a weak D call TRBD1 (6 bases). The CDR3 loop spans 13 amino acids. The V end was cut by 1 base, the J end by 7 bases, with 10 bases between. Germline V CDR1 and CDR2: MDHEN, SYDVKM. CDR3 residues: CASSLSWTVEAFF. CDR3 sequence (DNA): TGTGCCAGCAGTTTATCCTGGACAGTTGAAGCTTTCTTT.

This rearrangement joins TRBV6-5 to TRBJ2-2; D could derive from TRBD1 or TRBD2 (5 bases each). V was shortened by 3 bases and J by 6 bases, with 17 bases between the two germline ends. The length of the CDR3 is 16 residues. The germline CDR1 and CDR2 sequences are MNHEY and SVGAGI. The CDR3 DNA reads as TGTGCCAGCAGTTATGGTGTGGGGGAGTTTCCCGGGGAGCTGTTTTTT. Translated: CASSYGVGEFPGELFF.

The gene calls are TRBV6-5 and TRBJ2-5, with TRBD2 identical over 11 bases. V lost 0 bases and J lost 5; bases outside the gene matches: 5. Germline values: CDR1 MNHEY, CDR2 SVGAGI. The CDR3 contains 16 residues. CDR3 coding DNA: TGTGCCAGCAGTTACTCGATGTCTAGCGGGGGGGAGACCCAGTACTTC. It encodes CASSYSMSSGGETQYF.

The chain recombines TRBV28 with TRBJ1-3, with D possibly being TRBD1 (5 bases). V was trimmed by 3 bases and J by 6 bases, leaving 12 bases between them. This CDR3 has 14 amino acids. CDR1 is MDHEN, CDR2 SYDVKM, per germline. The CDR3, as DNA: TGTGCCAGCAGTTTTTTCCAGGGCGCAAACACCATATATTTT. Translated: CASSFFQGANTIYF.

The chain uses TRBV11-2 and TRBJ1-1; the D gene is possibly TRBD1 (6 bases). The V end was cut by 6 bases, the J end by 7 bases, with 12 bases between. The V gene's germline CDR1 is SGHAT and CDR2 FQNNGV. The CDR3 is 12 residues long. The CDR3 region has the DNA TGTGCCAGCAGAGGAGGGGGGATTGAAGCTTTCTTT. Amino acid sequence: CASRGGGIEAFF.

This clone was observed a few times. This chain links TRBV28 with TRBJ1-2, with D perhaps TRBD1 (5 bases). V was trimmed by 3 bases and J by 4 bases, leaving 9 bases between them. The germline V gene encodes CDR1 MDHEN and CDR2 SYDVKM. The CDR3 has 13 residues. The CDR3 sequence is CASSFGQGYGYTF. The CDR3 DNA is TGTGCCAGCAGTTTCGGGCAGGGCTATGGCTACACCTTC.

This rearrangement joins TRBV7-9 to TRBJ2-7; 11 bases fit TRBD1. CDR3 length: 15 residues. CDR1 and CDR2 from the germline V gene are SEHNR and FQNEAQ (reference sequence). The V segment lost 2 bases and the J segment 2 bases; nucleotides outside the gene matches: 2. The CDR3 DNA is TGTGCCAGCAGCTTAAAGGACAGGGGGCCCTACGAGCAGTACTTC. Protein: CASSLKDRGPYEQYF.

Details on this clone: A single base is all that separates this from a far larger clone, so a read error is likely. This specimen includes other DNA sequences encoding the same CDR3. This sequence joins TRBV5-1 and TRBJ2-2; no firm D call. V was cut by 2 bases and J by 2 bases, with 7 bases left in between. The CDR3 is 14 amino acids. Germline CDR1 is SGHRS and CDR2 is YFSETQ. The chain's CDR3 is CASSLEVNTGELFF. The CDR3 DNA is TGCGCCAGCAGCTTAGAAGTTAACACCGGGGAGCTGTTTTTT.

This clone has just a few counts. The chain joins TRBV10-3 to TRBJ1-1, with a tentative D call TRBD1 (6 bases). Per germline, CDR1 ENHRY and CDR2 SYGVKD. V dropped 0 bases and J dropped 3 bases, with 11 bases sitting between them. The CDR3 is 15 amino acids. The CDR3 reads CAISESRGADTEAFF. The CDR3 nucleotides read TGTGCCATCAGTGAGTCGCGGGGGGCGGACACTGAAGCTTTCTTT.

The genes are TRBV27 and TRBJ1-2; the D gene is possibly TRBD1 (6 bases). Germline lookup yields CDR1 MNHEY and CDR2 SMNVEV (reference sequence). This CDR3 comprises 13 residues. V lost 5 bases and J 8 bases, leaving 15 bases between the germline ends. The CDR3 loop is CASSLLTGRGYTF. CDR3 DNA: TGTGCCAGCAGTCTCCTTACAGGGCGCGGCTACACCTTC.

As DNA, the CDR3 is TGTGCCAGCACCATCGGACAGGGGGGCAAAGCTTTCTTT. Its protein product is CASTIGQGGKAFF. The rearrangement uses TRBV27 and TRBJ1-1; TRBD1 matches at 10 bases. Germline lookup yields CDR1 MNHEY and CDR2 SMNVEV (reference sequence). The CDR3 is made up of 13 amino acids. Trimming cost V 7 bases and J 9 bases; bases outside gene matches: 8.

This clone was seen more than once but under ten times. Only one base separates this from a far larger clonotype, so it likely reflects a read error. At the DNA level, this CDR3 is encoded by other sequences in the same sample as well. This chain links TRBV4-2 with TRBJ1-2, with a tentative D call TRBD1 (5 bases). The V gene's germline CDR1 is LGHNA and CDR2 YNFKEQ. CDR3 length: 14 amino acids. CDR3 coding DNA: TGTGCCAGCAGCCAAGAAGGGGCCCACTATGGCTACACATTC. As protein: CASSQEGAHYGYTF.

The chain links TRBV28 to TRBJ1-1, with D uncertain. Trimming stripped 6 bases from V and 0 bases from J, with 11 bases between. The CDR3 length is 14 residues. Germline V CDR1 and CDR2: MDHEN, SYDVKM. The CDR3 here is CASRPPIMNTEAFF. The CDR3 region has the DNA TGTGCCAGCAGGCCTCCCATAATGAACACTGAAGCTTTCTTT.

This chain uses TRBV5-1 with TRBJ2-1; D remains ambiguous. This CDR3 spans 16 amino acids. Trimming stripped 3 bases from V and 0 bases from J, with 13 bases between. Germline V gives CDR1 SGHRS, CDR2 YFSETQ. CDR3 sequence: CASSSVAESSYNEQFF. Written as DNA, the CDR3 is TGCGCCAGCAGCTCCGTAGCCGAGAGCTCCTACAATGAGCAGTTCTTC.

A note on this clone: Given a far larger clone just one base away, this is likely a sequencing read error. The same CDR3 also results from other DNA sequences found in this sample. The V and J genes are TRBV7-9 and TRBJ2-7; TRBD1 matches 9 bases. The CDR3 spans 15 residues. CDR1 is SEHNR and CDR2 is FQNEAQ in the germline V gene (reference sequence). The CDR3 DNA reads as TGCGCCAGCAGCTTAGTACAGGGGGCGACCTACGAGCAGTACTTC. Translated, it gives CASSLVQGATYEQYF.

V is TRBV5-4 and J is TRBJ1-2; TRBD1 agrees at 7 bases. Trimming at V came to 0 bases and at J to 4 bases, leaving 3 bases not matched to a gene. The CDR3 totals 14 residues. CDR1 SGHNT and CDR2 YYREEE come from the germline V gene (reference sequence). CDR3 nucleotide sequence: TGTGCCAGCAGCTTGGGGACAGGAAGCTATGGCTACACCTTC. As protein: CASSLGTGSYGYTF.

The rearrangement joins TRBV5-4 to TRBJ1-2, with D perhaps TRBD1 (6 bases). This CDR3 has 13 amino acids. Trimming removed 3 bases at V and 3 bases at J, with 9 bases between. The germline V gene has CDR1 SGHNT and CDR2 YYREEE (reference sequence). The CDR3 here is CASSWGQDYGYTF. CDR3 coding DNA: TGTGCCAGCAGCTGGGGGCAAGACTATGGCTACACCTTC.